A single sample gave rise to the 23 T cell receptor beta chains below, sequenced in a study of blood T cell repertoires in COVID-19. Sequencing used immunoSEQ multiplex PCR; TCRdb keeps in-frame clones, though not all of them. The repertoire holds approximately 140,000 clones, with 88% as singletons. Sequenced sample: peripheral blood. The receptor set was obtained from a human donor in a cohort sampled during active COVID-19.

V gene TRBV3-1 (or the pseudogene TRBV3-2) combines with J gene TRBJ2-7, with a weak D call TRBD1 (7 bases). The ends were cut back, 3 bases at V and 3 bases at J, with 15 bases in the middle. The CDR3 runs to 15 residues. From germline, CDR1 is LGHDT and CDR2 YNNKEL (reference sequence). CDR3 loop: CASSHGGQLYYEQYF. CDR3 nucleotides: TGTGCCAGCAGCCACGGGGGACAGTTGTACTACGAGCAGTACTTC.

This clone appeared once. The CDR3 nucleotides read TGTGCCTGGAGTGGAGCAGGTTTGTATCAGCCCCAGCATTTT. Amino acid sequence: CAWSGAGLYQPQHF. This chain joins TRBV30 and TRBJ1-5; D gene ambiguous. The CDR3 consists of 14 residues. V was trimmed by 1 base and J by 5 bases, leaving 12 bases between them. The germline V gene encodes CDR1 GTSNPN and CDR2 SVGIG (reference sequence).

This chain connects TRBV27 to TRBJ1-1; maybe TRBD1 (6 bases). V gave up 5 bases and J gave up 1 base, with 17 bases separating them. The germline V gene has CDR1 MNHEY and CDR2 SMNVEV (reference sequence). This CDR3 is 16 amino acids long. The CDR3 here is CASSPGQRRENTEAFF. CDR3 in DNA: TGTGCCAGCAGTCCCGGACAGCGAAGGGAGAACACTGAAGCTTTCTTT.

The sample holds a few counts of this clone. The J gene is TRBJ2-1, the V gene TRBV19, with D possibly being TRBD2 (5 bases). Germline-derived CDR1 and CDR2 are LNHDA and SQIVND (reference sequence). This CDR3 is built from 14 residues. Trimming took 4 bases from V and 4 from J, leaving 11 bases between them. The CDR3 bases are TGTGCCAGTAGTAGCGGGTCTCCATACAATGAGCAGTTCTTC. Translated: CASSSGSPYNEQFF. The variable domain in full, with the rest retrieved from reference TRBV19 and TRBJ2-1, is DGGITQSPKYLFRKEGQNVTLSCEQNLNHDAMYWYRQDPGQGLRLIYYSQIVNDFQKGDIAEGYSVSREKKESFPLTVTSAQKNPTAFYLCASSSGSPYNEQFFGPGTRLTVL.

In this sample, this clone turned up once. J is TRBJ1-1 and V is TRBV27, with a tentative D call TRBD1 (5 bases). Germline V gene data show CDR1 as MNHEY and CDR2 as SMNVEV (reference sequence). V gave up 2 bases and J gave up 5 bases, with 9 bases separating them. The length of the CDR3 is 13 residues. CDR3 region: CASSLQGRTEAFF. CDR3 DNA: TGTGCCAGCAGTTTACAGGGCCGAACTGAAGCTTTCTTT.

The chain uses TRBV19 and TRBJ1-5; the match to TRBD1 covers 7 bases. The V gene's germline CDR1 is LNHDA and CDR2 SQIVND (reference sequence). This CDR3 is built from 12 residues. The trim removed 6 bases at V and 4 bases at J, leaving 0 bases unmatched. The CDR3 DNA reads as TGTGCCAGTAGCAGGGGGAATCAGCCCCAGCATTTT. This codes for CASSRGNQPQHF.

This clone was recorded a few times. The chain is built from TRBV7-6 and TRBJ2-3; D gene uncertain. Between the trimmed V and J ends, which lost 1 base and 4 bases, there was a span of 9 bases. The CDR3 sequence is 14 residues long. Germline CDR1 is SGHVS and CDR2 is FNYEAQ. CDR3 in amino acids: CASSLGISADTQYF. The CDR3 DNA follows: TGTGCCAGCAGCTTAGGCATCAGCGCAGATACGCAGTATTTT.

V is TRBV19 and J is TRBJ1-3; D gene ambiguous. V was trimmed by 3 bases and J by 0 bases, leaving 9 bases between them. Germline loops: CDR1 LNHDA, CDR2 SQIVND (reference sequence). This CDR3 spans 15 amino acids. The chain's CDR3 is CASSISRLSGNTIYF. Written as DNA, the CDR3 is TGTGCCAGTAGTATCTCGCGGCTCTCTGGAAACACCATATATTTT.

This clone appeared once. V and J are TRBV4-1 and TRBJ1-3, with D possibly TRBD1 on 6 matching bases. The CDR3 consists of 15 residues. V was trimmed by 6 bases and J by 0 bases, leaving 12 bases between them. Germline V lookup: CDR1 MGHRA, CDR2 YSYEKL. CDR3 sequence (DNA): TGCGCCAGCAGTCCGGGACACCTCTCTGGAAACACCATATATTTT. This codes for CASSPGHLSGNTIYF.

CDR3 nucleotide sequence: TGTGCCAGCAGTTTTGGAGGGATTGAAGCTTTCTTT. It is translated as CASSFGGIEAFF. The V gene is TRBV12-3 or TRBV12-4, the J gene TRBJ1-1; D unresolved. The CDR3 totals 12 residues. V was cut by 3 bases and J by 7 bases, with 9 bases left in between.

The chain links TRBV6-5 to TRBJ2-7; maybe TRBD1 (6 bases). V lost 7 bases, J lost 2 bases, and 18 bases lay in between. This CDR3 spans 15 amino acids. Germline loops: CDR1 MNHEY, CDR2 SVGAGI. This CDR3 reads CASTPLGGSTYEQYF. DNA of the CDR3: TGTGCCAGCACCCCCCTAGGGGGTTCCACCTACGAGCAGTACTTC.

This chain links TRBV29-1 with TRBJ1-1, with D unresolved. The CDR3 covers 13 residues. Germline-derived CDR1 and CDR2 are SQVTM and ANQGSEA. CDR3 DNA: TGCAACGGCGACCGGAGGCGTATCACTGAAGCTTTCTTT. Translation: CNGDRRRITEAFF.

The CDR3 region has the DNA TGTGCCAGCAGGGAAATCGGGGACAGCTCCAATGAAAAACTGTTTTTT. It codes for CASREIGDSSNEKLFF. The rearrangement links TRBV2 to TRBJ1-4; TRBD1 matches 7 bases. Germline V CDR1 and CDR2: SNHLY, FYNNEI. This CDR3 is 16 amino acids long. The ends lost 6 bases at V and 5 bases at J; junction bases unmatched: 12.

CDR3 DNA sequence: TGCGCCAGCAGCTTAACAGGTGACTCCTACGAGCAGTACTTC. Translation: CASSLTGDSYEQYF. The V gene is TRBV5-1, the J gene TRBJ2-7; weak D call: TRBD1 (5 bases). Trimming removed 2 bases at V and 0 bases at J, with 9 bases between. The length of the CDR3 is 14 residues. Germline V gives CDR1 SGHRS, CDR2 YFSETQ.

The chain employs TRBV5-5 and TRBJ1-2, with 10 bases lining up with TRBD1. The CDR3 runs 15 residues. After removal of 4 bases from V and 4 bases from J, the junction contained 7 bases not matched to a gene. CDR1 is SGHKS, CDR2 YYEKEE, per germline (reference sequence). The CDR3 DNA sequence: TGTGCCAGCAGCCTACGGACAGGGGGTGCCTATGGCTACACCTTC. Protein: CASSLRTGGAYGYTF. The whole variable domain, filled in from reference TRBV5-5 and TRBJ1-2, reads DAGVTQSPTHLIKTRGQQVTLRCSPISGHKSVSWYQQVLGQGPQFIFQYYEKEERGRGNFPDRFSARQFPNYSSELNVNALLLGDSALYLCASSLRTGGAYGYTFGSGTRLTVV.

The chain employs TRBV11-2 and TRBJ2-1, with 9 bases matching TRBD2. V trimming: 1 base; J trimming: 0 bases; junction bases outside the gene matches: 7. Germline V gives CDR1 SGHAT, CDR2 FQNNGV. CDR3 length equals 18 residues. Here the CDR3 reads CASSLVRGGSSSYNEQFF. The DNA for the CDR3 is TGTGCCAGCAGCTTAGTGCGGGGGGGCTCGAGCTCCTACAATGAGCAGTTCTTC.

The V call is TRBV10-3, the J call TRBJ1-6, with D unclear. The CDR3 is 14 residues long. The V end lost 3 bases, the J end lost 8 bases, and 11 bases lay between the germline ends. CDR1 and CDR2 (germline): ENHRY, SYGVKD. As DNA, the CDR3 is TGTGCCATCAGTGATCGAGGGTCGGATTCACCCCTCCACTTT. The encoded protein is CAISDRGSDSPLHF.

J is TRBJ2-2 and V is TRBV30; 8 nucleotides align to TRBD1. V was pared by 8 bases and J by 3 bases, with 5 bases of the junction left unmatched. The length of the CDR3 is 13 residues. Germline V gene lookup returns CDR1 GTSNPN and CDR2 SVGIG (reference sequence). CDR3 protein: CATGQGYTGELFF. Here the CDR3 DNA reads TGTGCCACAGGACAGGGTTACACCGGGGAGCTGTTTTTT.

This clone was seen a single time. This sequence joins TRBV6-5 and TRBJ2-7; 10 positions match TRBD2. This CDR3 has 14 amino acids. V lost 6 bases to trimming and J lost 1 base; unmatched junction nucleotides: 3. CDR1 is MNHEY, CDR2 SVGAGI, per germline. This CDR3 reads CASRLAGYSYEQYF. The CDR3 DNA reads TGTGCCAGCAGACTAGCGGGGTATTCCTACGAGCAGTACTTC.

This clone was picked up one time. J is TRBJ2-2 and V is TRBV5-5, with a possible D match to TRBD1 (5 bases). Trimming removed 6 bases from V and 0 bases from J, with 9 bases in between. Germline V gene lookup returns CDR1 SGHKS and CDR2 YYEKEE (reference sequence). The CDR3 has 14 amino acids. CDR3 nucleotide sequence: TGTGCCAGCAAAGGGGCCCCGAACACCGGGGAGCTGTTTTTT. Residues: CASKGAPNTGELFF.

V gene TRBV9 combines with J gene TRBJ1-4, with D perhaps TRBD1 (5 bases). CDR3 length equals 13 residues. Trimming pared 0 bases from V and 8 bases from J, leaving 8 bases between. The germline V gene has CDR1 SGDLS and CDR2 YYNGEE. The CDR3 coding sequence is TGTGCCAGCAGCGTAGGGACACGAGAAAAACTGTTTTTT. Residues: CASSVGTREKLFF.

This chain joins TRBV6-5 and TRBJ1-1; weak D call: TRBD1 (6 bases). V was trimmed by 5 bases and J by 11 bases, leaving 15 bases between them. Germline CDR1 reads MNHEY; CDR2 reads SVGAGI. The CDR3 sequence is 12 residues long. CDR3 residues: CASSKQGVSAFF. As DNA, the CDR3 is TGTGCCAGCAGTAAACAGGGAGTCTCCGCTTTCTTT.

This clone appeared once. This chain links TRBV3-1 (or the pseudogene TRBV3-2) with TRBJ1-1; no reliable D call. The V and J ends lost 2 bases and 6 bases respectively, with 13 bases between them. The CDR3 runs 14 residues. CDR1 LGHDT and CDR2 YNNKEL come from the germline V gene (reference sequence). This CDR3 reads CASSQKRDSAEAFF. Written as DNA, the CDR3 is TGTGCCAGCAGCCAAAAACGGGATTCGGCTGAAGCTTTCTTT.